These 2 T cell receptor beta chains were sequenced from one sample in a study of T cell responses to AZD1222 COVID-19 vaccine. Sequencing used immunoSEQ multiplex PCR; TCRdb keeps in-frame clones, though not all of them. The sample has more than 150,000 clones, roughly nine tenths seen once. Material: peripheral blood, obtained after recovery from COVID-19. The receptors here all came from an adult who had recovered from COVID-19.

This clone was counted at least ten times. CDR3 residues: CASSAEETGVGTDTQYF. CDR3 in DNA: TGTGCCAGCAGTGCGGAGGAGACAGGGGTTGGGACAGATACGCAGTATTTT. The V and J genes are TRBV6-2 or TRBV6-3 and TRBJ2-3; 8 bases agree with TRBD1. CDR1 and CDR2 (germline): MNHEY, SVGEGT. V shed 5 bases and J 3 bases; nucleotides not matched to a gene: 13. The CDR3 has 17 residues.

V usage is TRBV4-1 and J usage is TRBJ2-1, with D possibly being TRBD2 (5 bases). The V end was cut by 2 bases, the J end by 2 bases, with 16 bases between. The CDR3 has 17 residues. Germline V gene sequence: CDR1 MGHRA, CDR2 YSYEKL. CDR3 loop: CASSQLGSESTYNEQFF. CDR3 bases: TGCGCCAGCAGCCAATTGGGTAGCGAGAGCACCTACAATGAGCAGTTCTTC.